The 12 T cell receptor beta chains in this list originate from one sample, sequenced in a study of CD8+CD57+ T cells in acquired aplastic anemia. CD8+CD57+ cell expansion had been shown by flow cytometry in patients chosen for sequencing. CDR3 and TCR beta VDJ profiling relied on a genomic DNA template. TCRdb re-called the reads with MiXCR, one entry per CDR3 protein. The repertoire holds 150,000 to 200,000 distinct CDR3 sequences, with 40% to 55% as singletons. Sequencing was carried out using sorted CD4+, CD8+, or CD8+CD57+ T cells (not recorded which) from PBMCs. The receptors were sampled from a human donor with aplastic anemia.

The V and J genes are TRBV3-1 and TRBJ1-5; 8 bases match TRBD1. V lost 4 bases, J lost 2 bases, and 7 bases stayed unmatched. The CDR3 has 16 amino acids. The germline gives CDR1 LGHDT, CDR2 YNNKEL (reference sequence). The CDR3 DNA sequence: TGTGCCAGCAGCCGAGCAGGACAGGGTCGCAATCAGCCCCAGCATTTT. Translation gives CASSRAGQGRNQPQHF.

This clonotype has only a few counts. The chain recombines TRBV10-1 with TRBJ2-7, with D perhaps being TRBD1 or TRBD2 (5 bases each). From germline, CDR1 is WNHNN and CDR2 SYGVQD (reference sequence). The V end lost 0 bases, the J end lost 5 bases, and 8 bases lay between the germline ends. The length of the CDR3 is 13 residues. CDR3 residues: CASSESVGDEQYV. CDR3 nucleotides: TGCGCCAGCAGTGAGTCGGTGGGGGACGAGCAGTACGTC.

In its sample, this clonotype was seen many times. This sequence joins TRBV6-1 and TRBJ1-4; D uncertain. Germline CDR1 reads MNHNS; CDR2 reads SASEGT. The CDR3 consists of 12 residues. V lost 3 bases, J lost 8 bases, and 7 bases lay in between. CDR3 bases: TGTGCCAGCAGTGAGAAGGGAGAAAAACTGTTTTTT. The encoded protein is CASSEKGEKLFF.

This clonotype was detected only a few times. The rearrangement links TRBV15 to TRBJ1-1, with D hard to call. The V end lost 2 bases, the J end lost 4 bases, and 14 bases lay between the germline ends. This CDR3 is 15 amino acids long. Germline lookup yields CDR1 LNHNV and CDR2 YYDKDF (reference sequence). The CDR3: CATSRLKVGSTEAFF. As DNA, the CDR3 is TGTGCCACCAGCAGACTCAAAGTGGGGTCCACTGAAGCTTTCTTT.

V is TRBV5-4 and J is TRBJ2-5; the D gene is possibly TRBD2 (6 bases). Germline-derived CDR1 and CDR2 are SGHNT and YYREEE (reference sequence). V lost 3 bases and J 1 base, leaving 10 bases between the germline ends. CDR3 length: 14 amino acids. This chain's CDR3 is CASSSPGLQETQYF. CDR3 coding DNA: TGTGCCAGCAGCTCCCCGGGACTCCAAGAGACCCAGTACTTC.

This clonotype was observed many times. The genes are TRBV7-9 and TRBJ2-7; 7 bases align to TRBD1. Germline V gene data show CDR1 as SEHNR and CDR2 as FQNEAQ (reference sequence). The CDR3 runs to 13 residues. V was pared by 0 bases and J by 6 bases, with 2 bases of the junction left unmatched. This CDR3 reads CASSLATGVEQYF. As DNA, the CDR3 is TGTGCCAGCAGCTTAGCCACAGGGGTCGAGCAGTACTTC.

The gene calls are TRBV6-5 and TRBJ1-1; D is possibly TRBD1 (5 bases). V was trimmed by 2 bases and J by 11 bases, leaving 18 bases between them. The CDR3 consists of 14 residues. Per germline, CDR1 MNHEY and CDR2 SVGAGI. The CDR3 DNA sequence: TGTGCCAGCAGTTACGCTGGCCTACCCGGGGGGGCTTTCTTT. This encodes CASSYAGLPGGAFF.

The rearrangement joins TRBV10-3 to TRBJ2-7, with D perhaps given as TRBD1 or TRBD2 (5 bases each). Germline V lookup: CDR1 ENHRY, CDR2 SYGVKD. V was clipped by 2 bases and J by 3 bases, with 14 bases between them. The CDR3 loop spans 15 amino acids. The CDR3 nucleotides read TGTGCCATCAGTGAGATGAGTGGGGGAATCTACGAGCAGTACTTC. This translates into CAISEMSGGIYEQYF.

This clonotype was counted at least ten times. The chain couples TRBV5-5 to TRBJ2-5; 7 bases line up with TRBD1. Germline V gives CDR1 SGHKS, CDR2 YYEKEE (reference sequence). This CDR3 spans 16 amino acids. Germline trimming cut 4 bases from V and 5 bases from J; bases unmatched to any gene: 14. The CDR3 DNA reads TGTGCCAGCAGCCCCGGCCGGGGACAGAGAGGGGAGACCCAGTACTTC. Its protein is CASSPGRGQRGETQYF.

This clonotype was recorded at least ten times. The chain carries TRBV11-3 and TRBJ2-2, with D perhaps matching TRBD1 or TRBD2 (7 bases each). Trimming left V 1 base short and J 2 bases short, with 14 bases between. Germline V CDR1 and CDR2: SGHNT, YENEEA. The CDR3 covers 17 residues. The CDR3 nucleotides are TGTGCCAGCAGCTTAGGGGGGGGGACAGCCAACACCGGGGAGCTGTTTTTT. Translating it yields CASSLGGGTANTGELFF.

The chain carries TRBV24-1 and TRBJ2-7; 12 bases map to TRBD1. CDR1 is KGHDR and CDR2 is SFDVKD in the germline V gene. Trimming cost V 2 bases and J 6 bases; bases outside gene matches: 7. CDR3 length: 16 residues. This CDR3 reads CATSDSGTGGYGEQYF. The CDR3 DNA follows: TGTGCCACCAGTGATTCCGGGACAGGGGGCTACGGCGAGCAGTACTTC.

This clonotype was counted only a few times. The CDR3 here is CASSRDEFRYTF. The DNA for the CDR3 is TGTGCCAGCAGCCGGGACGAATTTCGCTACACCTTC. The chain links TRBV2 to TRBJ1-2, with D perhaps TRBD1 (5 bases). V was clipped by 6 bases and J by 9 bases, with 14 bases between them. Germline V gene lookup returns CDR1 SNHLY and CDR2 FYNNEI. The CDR3 length is 12 residues.